Detailed here is one T cell receptor (beta chain). The sample is drawn from a study of control samples from healthy donors and cancer patients. Here immunoSEQ multiplex PCR was the method, and the copy in TCRdb shows in-frame clones only, minus some. This table has some 95,000 clones, approximately 81% appearing once. V lost 3 bases and J 6 bases, leaving 14 bases between the germline ends. The CDR3 totals 14 residues. Per the germline V gene, CDR1 is KGHSH and CDR2 is LQKENI. Specimen: blood. The receptor was isolated from a woman aged 30 to 39 in good health. The rearrangement joins TRBV18 to TRBJ1-2; D remains ambiguous. CDR3 nucleotides: TGTGCCAGCTCACCGTCCGGGCGGGAGCATGGCTACACCTTC. The encoded protein is CASSPSGREHGYTF.